These 28 T cell receptor beta chains were all obtained from the same sample, sequenced in a study of cytomegalovirus exposure and HLA in healthy donors. It was with 60 Vbeta and 13 Jbeta primers that the PCR ran. The method was immunoSEQ multiplex PCR; TCRdb's version includes in-frame clones alone and lacks a portion of them. Of about 96,000 clones listed, 65% to 80% were seen once; the top ten hold 2.5% to 3.5%. Sequenced material: PBMCs. All receptors come from a female donor in good health and CMV-seropositive.

The CDR3 DNA reads as TGCAGCGTAGATCTTAGCGGGAGGGCCAACGAGCAGTACTTC. This sequence encodes CSVDLSGRANEQYF. The V gene is TRBV29-1, the J gene TRBJ2-7; TRBD2 matches 11 bases. CDR1 is SQVTM, CDR2 ANQGSEA, per germline. J gave up 5 bases and V 6 bases, and 9 bases lay outside the gene matches. The CDR3 is 14 residues long.

The gene calls are TRBV15 and TRBJ1-4, with D maybe TRBD1 (6 bases). Between the trimmed V and J ends, which lost 1 base and 9 bases, there was a span of 15 bases. Per germline, CDR1 LNHNV and CDR2 YYDKDF (reference sequence). This CDR3 contains 15 residues. This chain's CDR3 is CATSRALAGEQKLFF. CDR3 DNA: TGTGCCACCAGCAGAGCCCTCGCAGGGGAGCAAAAACTGTTTTTT.

The V and J genes are TRBV10-3 and TRBJ2-5; D might be TRBD1 (6 bases). The CDR3 totals 14 residues. CDR1 and CDR2 (germline): ENHRY, SYGVKD. V gave up 10 bases and J gave up 5 bases, with 20 bases separating them. The CDR3 bases are TGTGCCAGCAGCGGTTCAGGGGAAGGGGAGACCCAGTACTTC. This translates into CASSGSGEGETQYF.

The table lists this clone with a few counts. V is TRBV6-1 and J is TRBJ2-7; D gene uncertain. Germline V gene lookup returns CDR1 MNHNS and CDR2 SASEGT. V lost 4 bases and J lost 3, with 7 bases in between. The CDR3 extends over 12 amino acids. The CDR3 nucleotides read TGTGCCAGCAGTGCCGGGTTCTACGAGCAGTACTTC. It yields the protein CASSAGFYEQYF.

This sequence joins TRBV6-1 and TRBJ2-5, with D tentatively TRBD2 (6 bases). This CDR3 is 14 amino acids long. V lost 7 bases to trimming and J lost 0 bases, with 12 bases between them. CDR1 and CDR2 (germline): MNHNS, SASEGT. In nucleotides, the CDR3 is TGTGCCAGCACCCCGCGGGGTCACCAAGAGACCCAGTACTTC. Translation gives CASTPRGHQETQYF.

This clone qualifies as medium-sized. V and J are TRBV7-9 and TRBJ1-2; the match to TRBD1 covers 10 bases. V dropped 1 base and J dropped 4; count of bases not matched to a gene: 3. Germline V lookup: CDR1 SEHNR, CDR2 FQNEAQ (reference sequence). The CDR3 length is 15 residues. The CDR3 spells CASSLGTGGTYGYTF. DNA for the CDR3: TGTGCCAGCAGCTTAGGGACAGGGGGAACCTATGGCTACACCTTC.

The rearrangement joins TRBV5-6 to TRBJ1-2; 10 bases are shared with TRBD1. CDR3 length: 14 residues. The junction had 5 bases not matched to a gene; V was cut back by 4 bases and J by 5 bases. CDR1 and CDR2 from the germline V gene are SGHDT and YYEEEE. CDR3 nucleotides: TGTGCCAGCAGCGCGTGGGACAGGGGTTATGGCTACACCTTC. Its protein product is CASSAWDRGYGYTF.

The chain recombines TRBV4-3 with TRBJ1-5; D gene uncertain. CDR1 LGHNA and CDR2 YSLEER come from the germline V gene. V was pared by 1 base and J by 6 bases, with 13 bases between. CDR3 size: 15 residues. CDR3 DNA: TGCGCCAGCAGCCAAGTCTGGGAGGGAAGTCAGCCCCAGCATTTT. Its translation is CASSQVWEGSQPQHF.

This clone showed up just once. J is TRBJ1-5 and V is TRBV7-2, with TRBD1 identical over 7 bases. V lost 5 bases and J lost 2; bases outside the gene matches: 3. CDR1 and CDR2 from the germline V gene are SGHTA and FQGNSA. The CDR3 extends over 14 amino acids. The CDR3 nucleotides read TGTGCCAGCAGCATAGACAGGGGCAATCAGCCCCAGCATTTT. Protein product: CASSIDRGNQPQHF.

This CDR3 is CAWSGEGGMGAFF. The DNA of the CDR3 is TGTGCCTGGAGTGGGGAAGGGGGAATGGGAGCTTTCTTT. The chain employs TRBV30 and TRBJ1-1, with D possibly TRBD1 on 6 matching bases. CDR3 size: 13 residues. CDR1 and CDR2 (germline): GTSNPN, SVGIG (reference sequence). The V end was cut by 1 base, the J end by 10 bases, with 16 bases between.

The gene calls are TRBV7-3 and TRBJ2-7; 9 bases align to TRBD1. V lost 3 bases and J lost 0; bases outside the gene matches: 3. CDR3 length equals 15 residues. Germline CDR1 and CDR2: SGHTA and FQGTGA. The CDR3 sequence is CASSLDRGSSYEQYF. The CDR3 region has the DNA TGTGCCAGCAGCTTGGACAGGGGTAGCTCCTACGAGCAGTACTTC.

The chain carries TRBV4-3 and TRBJ1-1, with 7 positions matching TRBD1. The V gene's germline CDR1 is LGHNA and CDR2 YSLEER. V was pared by 1 base and J by 1 base, with 9 bases of the junction left unmatched. The CDR3 runs to 17 residues. CDR3 coding DNA: TGCGCCAGCAGCCAAGCCTCTGGGGGACAGCAGAACACTGAAGCTTTCTTT. It codes for CASSQASGGQQNTEAFF.

Remarks on this clone: Other DNA sequences in this specimen translate into the identical CDR3. The chain employs TRBV5-8 and TRBJ1-1; tentative D call: TRBD1 (5 bases). The CDR3 is 14 residues long. Looked up from germline, CDR1 is SGHTS and CDR2 is YDEGEE. V gave up 4 bases and J gave up 4 bases, with 14 bases separating them. The CDR3 sequence: CASSPQAGGTEAFF. For the CDR3, the DNA is TGTGCCAGCAGCCCACAAGCGGGGGGCACTGAAGCTTTCTTT.

The chain employs TRBV6-5 and TRBJ2-4, with 11 positions matching TRBD2. J lost 8 bases, V lost 6 bases, and 6 bases had no gene match. This CDR3 contains 14 residues. Germline V gives CDR1 MNHEY, CDR2 SVGAGI. The CDR3 sequence is CASSSSGGRYIQYF. The DNA for the CDR3 is TGTGCCAGCAGCTCTAGCGGGGGGAGGTACATTCAGTACTTC.

V gene TRBV9 combines with J gene TRBJ2-7; D is perhaps TRBD2 (6 bases). Germline V lookup: CDR1 SGDLS, CDR2 YYNGEE. The CDR3 covers 15 residues. Trimming removed 3 bases from V and 1 base from J, with 14 bases in between. The CDR3 DNA follows: TGTGCCAGCAGCGCCGGGACTCTGAGGTCCTACGAGCAGTACTTC. As protein: CASSAGTLRSYEQYF.

J is TRBJ2-5 and V is TRBV5-8, with TRBD2 identical over 8 bases. The germline gives CDR1 SGHTS, CDR2 YDEGEE. The CDR3 totals 16 residues. With V trimmed by 4 bases and J by 3 bases, 11 bases remained unmatched. The CDR3 sequence is CASSPGRGLQEETQYF. The CDR3 DNA reads as TGTGCCAGCAGCCCCGGGAGGGGACTACAAGAAGAGACCCAGTACTTC.

V and J are TRBV5-4 and TRBJ2-7, with no clear D. The germline V gene encodes CDR1 SGHNT and CDR2 YYREEE (reference sequence). The V and J ends lost 10 bases and 5 bases respectively, with 16 bases between them. The CDR3 has 12 residues. The CDR3 sequence: CASSFPSDEQYF. The CDR3, as DNA: TGTGCCTCCTCCTTCCCGAGTGACGAGCAGTACTTC.

The rearrangement uses TRBV4-3 and TRBJ2-1; 13 bases map to TRBD2. Per germline, CDR1 LGHNA and CDR2 YSLEER. Losses at the gene ends were 3 bases for V and 9 bases for J; bases not matched to a gene: 11. The CDR3 consists of 17 residues. CDR3 loop: CASSQALLAGGLGEQFF. The CDR3 nucleotides are TGCGCCAGCAGCCAGGCCTTACTAGCGGGAGGGCTAGGTGAGCAGTTCTTC.

The chain employs TRBV19 and TRBJ1-5; D might be TRBD1 (6 bases). In germline, CDR1 is LNHDA, CDR2 SQIVND (reference sequence). Trimming cost V 1 base and J 7 bases, with 11 bases left between them. The CDR3 runs to 14 residues. The CDR3 is CASSIGDNRQPQHF. CDR3 in DNA: TGTGCCAGTAGTATAGGGGACAATCGGCAGCCCCAGCATTTT.

The chain carries TRBV9 and TRBJ2-5; 7 nucleotides agree with TRBD1. Germline V gene data show CDR1 as SGDLS and CDR2 as YYNGEE. CDR3 length: 15 amino acids. The junction had 7 bases not matched to a gene; V was cut back by 3 bases and J by 2 bases. CDR3 DNA sequence: TGTGCCAGCAGCGGAACTGTGACAGGGCAAGAGACCCAGTACTTC. This gives the protein CASSGTVTGQETQYF.

This chain uses TRBV10-3 with TRBJ2-6; possibly TRBD1 for D (5 bases). The germline CDR1 and CDR2 sequences are ENHRY and SYGVKD. This CDR3 spans 16 amino acids. Trimming removed 5 bases from V and 0 bases from J, with 11 bases in between. CDR3 in amino acids: CAISRQPLSGANVLTF. CDR3 nucleotides: TGTGCCATCAGTCGACAGCCACTCTCTGGGGCCAACGTCCTGACTTTC.

This sequence joins TRBV6-5 and TRBJ2-1; tentatively, D is TRBD2 (5 bases). The germline gives CDR1 MNHEY, CDR2 SVGAGI. The CDR3 extends over 16 amino acids. V was clipped by 0 bases and J by 1 base, with 10 bases between them. This CDR3 reads CASSYSRVGSYNEQFF. CDR3 nucleotide sequence: TGTGCCAGCAGTTACTCGCGGGTCGGGTCCTACAATGAGCAGTTCTTC.

This rearrangement joins TRBV10-3 to TRBJ2-2; D unclear. Germline V gene data show CDR1 as ENHRY and CDR2 as SYGVKD. Trimming took off 6 bases at V and 3 bases at J, with 8 bases between the two ends. The CDR3 is made up of 13 amino acids. In DNA, the CDR3 is TGTGCCATCAGGACTCCCGACACCGGGGAGCTGTTTTTT. It encodes CAIRTPDTGELFF.

This chain joins TRBV5-4 and TRBJ2-3; TRBD2 agrees at 7 bases. CDR1 is SGHNT, CDR2 YYREEE, per germline (reference sequence). The CDR3 contains 15 residues. With V trimmed by 4 bases and J by 6 bases, 11 bases remained unmatched. The chain's CDR3 is CASSPTGGGRDTQYF. DNA of the CDR3: TGTGCCAGCAGCCCTACCGGGGGAGGGAGGGATACGCAGTATTTT. Supplemented by reference TRBV5-4 and TRBJ2-3, the full variable domain reads ETGVTQSPTHLIKTRGQQVTLRCSSQSGHNTVSWYQQALGQGPQFIFQYYREEENGRGNFPPRFSGLQFPNYSSELNVNALELDDSALYLCASSPTGGGRDTQYFGPGTRLTVL.

This rearrangement joins TRBV4-3 to TRBJ1-2, with D possibly TRBD1 on 5 matching bases. V gave up 0 bases and J gave up 10 bases, with 12 bases separating them. The CDR3 spans 13 residues. Germline CDR1 reads LGHNA; CDR2 reads YSLEER. CDR3 amino acids: CASSQDSGRDYTF. CDR3 coding DNA: TGCGCCAGCAGCCAAGACTCAGGGAGGGACTACACCTTC.

CDR3 nucleotide sequence: TGTGCCAGCAGCTTAGAGGCGGCGGTAAATGAGCAGTTCTTC. It yields the protein CASSLEAAVNEQFF. The chain employs TRBV7-6 and TRBJ2-1; no clear D. The CDR3 contains 14 residues. Trimming took 1 base from V and 7 from J, leaving 11 bases between them. Germline CDR1 and CDR2: SGHVS and FNYEAQ.

The V gene is TRBV5-4, the J gene TRBJ2-7; 9 bases match TRBD2. The CDR3 consists of 16 residues. The V segment lost 4 bases and the J segment 10 bases; nucleotides outside the gene matches: 18. CDR1 is SGHNT, CDR2 YYREEE, per germline (reference sequence). This chain's CDR3 is CASSQRGAGGPGAQYF. The CDR3 DNA reads TGTGCCAGCAGCCAGCGGGGGGCGGGGGGCCCCGGCGCCCAGTACTTC.

About this clone: At one end, the junction sequence differs from germline, possibly due to a read error. This chain joins TRBV29-1 and TRBJ1-2, with no clear D. This CDR3 spans 10 amino acids. Germline CDR1 is SQVTM and CDR2 is ANQGSEA. CDR3 in amino acids: CSVLNFGYTF. CDR3 nucleotide sequence: TGCAGCGTTCTTAACTTTGGCTACACCTTC.